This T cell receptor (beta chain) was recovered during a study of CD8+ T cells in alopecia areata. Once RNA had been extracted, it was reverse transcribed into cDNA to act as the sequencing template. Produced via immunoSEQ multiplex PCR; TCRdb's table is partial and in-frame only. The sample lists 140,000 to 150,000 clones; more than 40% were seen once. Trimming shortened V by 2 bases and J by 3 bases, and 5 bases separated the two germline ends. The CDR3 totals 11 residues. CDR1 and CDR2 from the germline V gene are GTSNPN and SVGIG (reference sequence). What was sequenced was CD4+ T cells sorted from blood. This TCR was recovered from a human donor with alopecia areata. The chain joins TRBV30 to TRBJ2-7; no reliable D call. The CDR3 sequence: CAWSKYYEQYF. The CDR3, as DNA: TGTGCCTGGAGTAAGTACTACGAGCAGTACTTC.